This T cell receptor beta chain was documented in a study of T-cell reconstitution after alpha-beta-depleted transplantation in children. As it was prepared, the TCRbeta library received unique molecular identifiers. TCRdb called the PCR reads again in MiXCR, with one record for every CDR3 protein. The data show 600,000 to 700,000 distinct CDR3 sequences, about 12% seen once. The germline V gene encodes CDR1 LNHDA and CDR2 SQIVND (reference sequence). The germline V and J ends were trimmed by 0 bases and 0 bases, with 12 bases remaining between them. The CDR3 is 16 residues long. The chain is built from TRBV19 and TRBJ2-7; D may be TRBD2 (5 bases). The receptor was derived from a girl aged 2 to 9 with congenital amegakaryocytic thrombocytopenia, due to receive a stem cell transplant. Material: PBMCs, obtained before TCRalphabeta/CD19-depleted stem cell transplant. The CDR3 sequence is CASSIDLGLFSYEQYF. CDR3 coding DNA: TGTGCCAGTAGTATAGATTTAGGACTCTTCTCCTACGAGCAGTACTTC.